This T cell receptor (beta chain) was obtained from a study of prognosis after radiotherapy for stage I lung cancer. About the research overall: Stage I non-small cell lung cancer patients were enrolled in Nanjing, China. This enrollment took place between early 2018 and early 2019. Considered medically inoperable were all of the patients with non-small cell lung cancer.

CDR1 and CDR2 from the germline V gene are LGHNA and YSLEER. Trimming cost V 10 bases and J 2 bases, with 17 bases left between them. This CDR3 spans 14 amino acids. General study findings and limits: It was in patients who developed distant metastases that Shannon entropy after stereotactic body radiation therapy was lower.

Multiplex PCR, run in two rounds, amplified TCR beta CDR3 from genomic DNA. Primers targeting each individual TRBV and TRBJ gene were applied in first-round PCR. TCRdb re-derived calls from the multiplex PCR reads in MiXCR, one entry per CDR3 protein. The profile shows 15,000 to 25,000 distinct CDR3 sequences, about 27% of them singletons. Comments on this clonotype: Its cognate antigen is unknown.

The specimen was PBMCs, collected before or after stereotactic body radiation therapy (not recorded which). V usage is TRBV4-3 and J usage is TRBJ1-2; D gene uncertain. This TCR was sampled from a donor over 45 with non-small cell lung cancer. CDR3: CAISQGIENYGYTF. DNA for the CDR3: TGCGCCATTAGCCAAGGGATTGAAAACTATGGCTACACCTTC.